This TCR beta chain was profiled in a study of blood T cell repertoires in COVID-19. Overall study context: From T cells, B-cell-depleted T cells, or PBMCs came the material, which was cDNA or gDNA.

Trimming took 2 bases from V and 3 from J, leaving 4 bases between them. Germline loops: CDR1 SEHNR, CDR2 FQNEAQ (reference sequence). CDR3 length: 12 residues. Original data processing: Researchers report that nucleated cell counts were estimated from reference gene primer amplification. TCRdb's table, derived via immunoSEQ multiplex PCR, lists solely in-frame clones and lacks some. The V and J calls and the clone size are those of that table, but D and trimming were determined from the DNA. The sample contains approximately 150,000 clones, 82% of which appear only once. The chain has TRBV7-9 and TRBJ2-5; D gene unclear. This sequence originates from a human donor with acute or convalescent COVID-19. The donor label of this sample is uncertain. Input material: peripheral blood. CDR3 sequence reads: CASSLTEETQYF. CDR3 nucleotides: TGTGCCAGCAGCTTAACGGAAGAGACCCAGTACTTC.